This T cell receptor beta chain was profiled in a study of blood T cells in healthy people across ages. The germline V and J ends were trimmed by 10 bases and 5 bases, with 14 bases remaining between them. The length of the CDR3 is 13 residues. Germline loops: CDR1 SNHLY, CDR2 FYNNEI. With a J-beta primer mix and a sample-barcoded 5' primer, a second PCR ran about 7 to 12 cycles. Each CDR3 protein is one row after TCRdb ran MiXCR on the 5' RACE reads. The sample yields hundreds of thousands of distinct CDR3 sequences, roughly a quarter seen once. Whole-study results and caveats: While age rose, TCR beta diversity per million T cells dropped in a roughly linear way.

The table lists this clonotype with a few counts. The antigen is not known. Separately, the same data were catalogued under a study of T cells of mothers and their children.

The chain uses TRBV2 and TRBJ1-4, with D maybe TRBD1 (6 bases). This receptor was identified in a boy under 10 years old in good health. Sequenced sample: blood. The CDR3 protein is CATRTAENEKLFF. The CDR3 coding sequence is TGTGCCACCAGGACAGCTGAAAATGAAAAACTGTTTTTT. The whole variable domain, filled in from reference TRBV2 and TRBJ1-4, reads EPEVTQTPSHQVTQMGQEVILRCVPISNHLYFYWYRQILGQKVEFLVSFYNNEISEKSEIFDDQFSVERPDGSNFTLKIRSTKLEDSAMYFCATRTAENEKLFFGSGTQLSVL.